The clone carrying this T cell receptor (beta chain) came up many times. The source of the sample is a study of regulatory T cells in long-lasting Graves disease. Relying on iRepertoire HTBI primers and Arm-PCR of CDR3 regions, the team built TCR beta libraries. From the multiplex PCR reads, TCRdb called clonotypes with MiXCR, one entry per CDR3 protein. The profile shows fewer than 450,000 distinct CDR3 sequences, around 20% of them singletons. Time point denoted: persistent/refractory GD, antithyroid drugs over 5 years with positive TRAb. RNA isolated from PBMCs was used to make the TCR library. This receptor was obtained from a female donor with Graves disease. The material sequenced was peripheral blood mononuclear cells (PBMCs), taken when the disease was refractory, from a patient treated with antithyroid drugs.

CDR3 in DNA: TGTGCCAGCAGCAGGGACAGCCCTAACTATGGCTACACCTTC. It is translated as CASSRDSPNYGYTF. The chain is built from TRBV6-1 and TRBJ1-2; 7 bases map to TRBD1. Losses at the gene ends were 6 bases for V and 0 bases for J; bases not matched to a gene: 4. This CDR3 spans 14 amino acids. Germline lookup yields CDR1 MNHNS and CDR2 SASEGT.